The clone carrying this T cell receptor beta chain was picked up a small number of times. TCRdb's table, derived via immunoSEQ multiplex PCR, lists solely in-frame clones and lacks some. Among roughly 76,000 clones, approximately 80% were seen once, and the ten largest hold 0.9% to 1.4%. This sample stems from a study of OX40 agonist ivuxolimab in advanced cancers. Study-level background: Patient treatment consisted of intravenous ivuxolimab administration every 2 weeks at 0.01 to 10 mg/kg. A partial response was reached by three patients: one with hepatocellular carcinoma and two with cutaneous melanoma. Head and neck, renal cell, melanoma or hepatocellular carcinoma were the cancers that dose-escalation patients had.

V lost 6 bases, J lost 5 bases, and 19 bases lay in between. This CDR3 has 15 amino acids. Germline values: CDR1 LNHDA, CDR2 SQIVND (reference sequence). The sample here was CD4+ or CD8+ T cells sorted from blood, taken in a trial of the OX40 agonist ivuxolimab. The sequence came from an adult with an advanced solid tumor such as melanoma, head and neck, liver or kidney cancer. The V call is TRBV19, the J call TRBJ1-2; D may be TRBD1 (5 bases). CDR3 in DNA: TGTGCCAGTAGACCTAGACAGTCGCAAGGGTATGGCTACACCTTC. It is translated as CASRPRQSQGYGYTF. Full variable domain (missing parts from reference TRBV19 and TRBJ1-2): DGGITQSPKYLFRKEGQNVTLSCEQNLNHDAMYWYRQDPGQGLRLIYYSQIVNDFQKGDIAEGYSVSREKKESFPLTVTSAQKNPTAFYLCASRPRQSQGYGYTFGSGTRLTVV.